The 23 T cell receptor beta chains listed next were all sequenced from one sample in a study of Graves' ophthalmopathy and Graves' hyperthyroidism. The sequenced template was RNA, covering the TCR beta CDR3 region. RT-PCR in the first round used HTBI primers; a second-round multiplex PCR followed. TCRdb re-called the multiplex PCR reads with MiXCR, one entry per CDR3 protein. The sample yields 300,000 to 350,000 distinct CDR3 sequences, under 20% seen once. Sequencing input: peripheral blood. The receptors stem from an adult man with Graves' ophthalmopathy.

This clonotype showed up many times. The V and J genes are TRBV6-5 and TRBJ2-5; 7 bases agree with TRBD1. V lost 2 bases and J lost 4; bases outside the gene matches: 4. This CDR3 contains 14 residues. Germline assignment: CDR1 MNHEY and CDR2 SVGAGI. The CDR3 region is CASSYRDSRETQYF. CDR3 coding DNA: TGTGCCAGCAGTTACAGGGACAGCAGAGAGACCCAGTACTTC.

This sequence joins TRBV15 and TRBJ2-5; 8 bases fit TRBD2. With V trimmed by 0 bases and J by 2 bases, 2 bases remained unmatched. The CDR3 totals 15 residues. CDR1 is LNHNV, CDR2 YYDKDF, per germline (reference sequence). The CDR3 sequence: CATSRDVAGQETQYF. The CDR3 nucleotides are TGTGCCACCAGCAGAGACGTAGCGGGGCAAGAGACCCAGTACTTC. The full variable domain, completed using reference TRBV15 and TRBJ2-5, is DAMVIQNPRYQVTQFGKPVTLSCSQTLNHNVMYWYQQKSSQAPKLLFHYYDKDFNNEADTPDNFQSRRPNTSFCFLDIRSPGLGDTAMYLCATSRDVAGQETQYFGPGTRLLVL.

This clonotype was seen many times. The chain employs TRBV10-3 and TRBJ1-5; D uncertain. With 5 bases removed from V and 2 bases from J, the gap between germline ends came to 13 bases. The CDR3 is 15 residues long. Germline-derived CDR1 and CDR2 are ENHRY and SYGVKD. The CDR3 DNA follows: TGTGCCATCAGTCCGGGTCCGGTGCGCAATCAGCCCCAGCATTTT. Its protein is CAISPGPVRNQPQHF.

This clonotype has at least ten counts. The J gene is TRBJ2-7, the V gene TRBV7-9; a possible D gene is TRBD2 (5 bases). Germline loops: CDR1 SEHNR, CDR2 FQNEAQ (reference sequence). Between the trimmed V and J ends, which lost 1 base and 3 bases, there was a span of 13 bases. The CDR3 extends over 15 amino acids. The CDR3 bases are TGTGCCAGCAGCTTAGAACTAGACGTCCTCTACGAGCAGTACTTC. Translating it yields CASSLELDVLYEQYF.

This clonotype was detected ten times or more. This rearrangement joins TRBV6-5 to TRBJ1-6; 8 positions agree with TRBD1. The CDR3 has 17 amino acids. The germline V gene encodes CDR1 MNHEY and CDR2 SVGAGI. V was pared by 5 bases and J by 5 bases, with 11 bases of the junction left unmatched. Here the CDR3 reads CASSHRRTGTDNSPLHF. CDR3 coding DNA: TGTGCCAGCAGTCACCGAAGGACAGGGACCGATAATTCACCCCTCCACTTT.

This clonotype was seen repeatedly, ten times or more. This chain uses TRBV20-1 with TRBJ1-6; D ambiguous. V was pared by 1 base and J by 10 bases, with 26 bases between. Germline CDR1 reads DFQATT; CDR2 reads SNEGSKA (reference sequence). The CDR3 extends over 18 amino acids. The CDR3 DNA is TGCAGTGCTAGAGCAGCCGGGCGCCTAACGGGTAATCGATCACCCCTCCACTTT. Its protein product is CSARAAGRLTGNRSPLHF.

The CDR3 protein is CASSKPSGLAGGFPFYEQYF. The CDR3 bases are TGTGCCAGCAGTAAGCCTTCGGGACTAGCGGGAGGATTTCCCTTCTACGAGCAGTACTTC. The V call is TRBV2, the J call TRBJ2-7, with 15 bases fitting TRBD2. The CDR3 is made up of 20 amino acids. Per germline, CDR1 SNHLY and CDR2 FYNNEI. V was clipped by 5 bases and J by 3 bases; unmatched bases: 17.

V and J are TRBV20-1 and TRBJ1-1; the D gene is possibly TRBD1 (6 bases). This CDR3 is built from 14 residues. Looked up from germline, CDR1 is DFQATT and CDR2 is SNEGSKA (reference sequence). The V end lost 6 bases, the J end lost 0 bases, and 14 bases lay between the germline ends. Here the CDR3 reads CSARRTAMNTEAFF. As DNA, the CDR3 is TGCAGTGCGCGACGGACAGCGATGAACACTGAAGCTTTCTTT.

Ten or more counts support this clonotype. The chain recombines TRBV10-1 with TRBJ2-2; TRBD1 might be the D (5 bases). Trimming shortened V by 0 bases and J by 6 bases, and 5 bases separated the two germline ends. Germline CDR1 reads WNHNN; CDR2 reads SYGVQD (reference sequence). This CDR3 has 13 amino acids. The CDR3 coding sequence is TGCGCCAGCAGTGAGTCAGGGGCCGGGGAGCTGTTTTTT. This translates into CASSESGAGELFF.

This clonotype was counted ten times or more. The chain has TRBV28 and TRBJ1-1, with D tentatively TRBD1 (6 bases). The V gene lost 1 base and the J gene lost 6 bases, with 18 bases spanning the gap. The CDR3 consists of 16 residues. In germline, CDR1 is MDHEN, CDR2 SYDVKM. CDR3 nucleotide sequence: TGTGCCAGCAGTTTATTAGGGGGGCGGGGGAGATCTGAAGCTTTCTTT. Translating gives CASSLLGGRGRSEAFF. Together with reference TRBV28 and TRBJ1-1, the CDR3 gives the full variable domain: DVKVTQSSRYLVKRTGEKVFLECVQDMDHENMFWYRQDPGLGLRLIYFSYDVKMKEKGDIPEGYSVSREKKERFSLILESASTNQTSMYLCASSLLGGRGRSEAFFGQGTRLTVV.

This clonotype was observed at least ten times. The J gene is TRBJ2-5, the V gene TRBV2; possibly TRBD1 or TRBD2 for D (6 bases each). V shed 5 bases and J shed 5 bases, with 18 bases lying between them. CDR1 and CDR2 from the germline V gene are SNHLY and FYNNEI. CDR3 length: 15 residues. The CDR3, as DNA: TGTGCCAGCAGTACGCGGGACATCCTGCGGGAGACCCAGTACTTC. It is translated as CASSTRDILRETQYF. The entire variable domain, with the rest obtained from reference TRBV2 and TRBJ2-5, is as follows: EPEVTQTPSHQVTQMGQEVILRCVPISNHLYFYWYRQILGQKVEFLVSFYNNEISEKSEIFDDQFSVERPDGSNFTLKIRSTKLEDSAMYFCASSTRDILRETQYFGPGTRLLVL.

The chain uses TRBV6-2 or TRBV6-3 and TRBJ2-7; 11 bases line up with TRBD2. Trimming took 11 bases from V and 2 from J; bases not matched to a gene: 11. The CDR3 runs to 15 residues. Germline V gives CDR1 MNHEY, CDR2 SVGEGT. CDR3 protein: CASVEGTSGTYEQYF. The CDR3 DNA reads as TGTGCCTCAGTAGAGGGGACTAGCGGAACCTACGAGCAGTACTTC.

This clonotype was seen many times. The rearrangement links TRBV12-3 or TRBV12-4 to TRBJ1-3; unclear D gene. With 5 bases removed from V and 2 bases from J, the gap between germline ends came to 13 bases. The CDR3 totals 15 residues. The CDR3 reads CASSLRDIPGNTIYF. CDR3 sequence (DNA): TGTGCCAGCAGTCTTCGTGACATTCCTGGAAACACCATATATTTT.

This clonotype was seen at least ten times. This chain connects TRBV4-3 to TRBJ1-5; D is uncertain. V was shortened by 0 bases and J by 0 bases, with 9 bases between the two germline ends. There are 16 residues in the CDR3. Germline CDR1 LGHNA, CDR2 YSLEER. Here the CDR3 DNA reads TGCGCCAGCAGCCAAGACGCTTTTTATAGCAATCAGCCCCAGCATTTT. Its translation: CASSQDAFYSNQPQHF.

This clonotype occurred many times. A read error may be the cause here, since a much bigger clone is one base away. The chain's CDR3 is CASSDNLNTEAFF. Here the CDR3 DNA reads TGTGCCAGCAGCGACAATCTAAACACTGAAGCTTTCTTT. J is TRBJ1-1 and V is TRBV7-2; D ambiguous. CDR3 size: 13 residues. Looked up from germline, CDR1 is SGHTA and CDR2 is FQGNSA. V was clipped by 5 bases and J by 2 bases, with 9 bases between them.

This clonotype appeared many times. As DNA, the CDR3 is TGTGCCAGCAGCGTAGGGCAGGGGGTGTCCGAGCAGTACTTC. Its translation: CASSVGQGVSEQYF. The chain uses TRBV9 and TRBJ2-7, with 7 bases identical to TRBD1. The CDR3 length is 14 residues. Germline lookup yields CDR1 SGDLS and CDR2 YYNGEE. The V and J ends lost 0 bases and 6 bases, in that order; junction bases with no gene match: 6. The full variable domain, its missing parts supplied by reference TRBV9 and TRBJ2-7, is DSGVTQTPKHLITATGQRVTLRCSPRSGDLSVYWYQQSLDQGLQFLIQYYNGEERAKGNILERFSAQQFPDLHSELNLSSLELGDSALYFCASSVGQGVSEQYFGPGTRLTVT.

In the case of this clonotype: A much larger clonotype is one base distant, so this may be a read error. The rearrangement uses TRBV7-3 and TRBJ2-7; D possibly corresponds to TRBD2 (6 bases). V lost 5 bases and J lost 5, with 13 bases in between. Germline V gene data show CDR1 as SGHTA and CDR2 as FQGTGA. This CDR3 has 13 residues. The DNA of the CDR3 is TGTGCCAGCAGCATAATACCTAGCGACGAGCAGTACTTC. Translated, it gives CASSIIPSDEQYF.

This clonotype was seen many times. The chain links TRBV7-3 to TRBJ2-7, with 7 bases matching TRBD1. This CDR3 has 13 amino acids. Germline V gene sequence: CDR1 SGHTA, CDR2 FQGTGA. V trimming: 4 bases; J trimming: 2 bases; junction bases outside the gene matches: 2. The DNA of the CDR3 is TGTGCCAGCAGCTGGGGGACAGCCTACGAGCAGTACTTC. Translation: CASSWGTAYEQYF.

The V and J genes are TRBV28 and TRBJ2-7; a possible D gene is TRBD1 (6 bases). The CDR3 loop spans 12 amino acids. V lost 7 bases and J lost 3, with 10 bases in between. Per germline, CDR1 MDHEN and CDR2 SYDVKM. This CDR3 is CASKAGVYEQYF. The CDR3 nucleotides read TGTGCCAGCAAGGCAGGGGTCTACGAGCAGTACTTC.

There are many counts of this clonotype. The gene calls are TRBV6-7 and TRBJ2-7; 8 nucleotides align to TRBD1. TRBV6-7 is reported as an ORF; its role is uncertain. The V gene end was trimmed by 1 base and the J gene end by 6 bases; junction bases not matched to a gene: 8. The CDR3 has 15 residues. CDR3 loop: CASSYLRTGSGEQYF. CDR3 nucleotide sequence: TGTGCCAGCAGTTACTTAAGGACAGGGTCGGGCGAGCAGTACTTC.

At least ten counts were recorded for this clonotype. The chain has TRBV28 and TRBJ1-5; D is unresolved. The CDR3 is 14 residues long. CDR1 and CDR2 from the germline V gene are MDHEN and SYDVKM. The V end lost 5 bases, the J end lost 4 bases, and 12 bases lay between the germline ends. CDR3 coding DNA: TGTGCCAGCAGTCCCTCACAAGGAAATCAGCCCCAGCATTTT. This translates into CASSPSQGNQPQHF.

This clonotype was seen at least ten times. This chain connects TRBV7-3 to TRBJ2-6, with 7 positions matching TRBD1. The length of the CDR3 is 15 residues. V was pared by 5 bases and J by 2 bases, with 3 bases of the junction left unmatched. CDR1 SGHTA and CDR2 FQGTGA come from the germline V gene. The CDR3 sequence: CASSQTGAGANVLTF. CDR3 nucleotides: TGTGCCAGCAGCCAAACAGGGGCTGGGGCCAACGTCCTGACTTTC.

This clonotype was detected many times. The chain recombines TRBV7-2 with TRBJ2-5; the D is unclear. CDR1 and CDR2 (germline): SGHTA, FQGNSA. The CDR3 is 13 amino acids. V shed 5 bases and J shed 4 bases, with 11 bases lying between them. CDR3: CASSRPGLETQYF. The CDR3 DNA reads as TGTGCCAGCAGCCGACCAGGTTTAGAGACCCAGTACTTC.